The sequence of this TCR beta chain was determined in a study of OX40 agonist ivuxolimab in advanced cancers. CDR1 is SGHRS and CDR2 is YFSETQ in the germline V gene. The CDR3 has 16 amino acids. J gave up 8 bases and V 0 bases, and 9 bases lay outside the gene matches. TCRdb keeps only in-frame clones here, not all; method: immunoSEQ multiplex PCR. The sample has approximately 74,000 clones, roughly 80% seen once; the top ten hold about 5.1%. Note on this clone: Its matching antigen is unknown.

General study results and limits: In the 0.1 to 3.0 mg/kg range, CD4+ and CD8+ blood T cells had expanded clonally by week 6.

The V and J genes are TRBV5-1 and TRBJ1-2; 11 bases agree with TRBD1. This clonotype was sampled from an adult with an advanced solid tumor such as melanoma, head and neck, liver or kidney cancer. This specimen consisted of CD4+ or CD8+ T cells sorted from blood, obtained in a trial of the OX40 agonist ivuxolimab. CDR3 in DNA: TGCGCCAGCAGCTTGGAGGGGACAGGGGGAGCGCGAGGCTACACCTTC. Its protein is CASSLEGTGGARGYTF.